This TCR beta chain was sequenced in a study of blood T cell repertoires in COVID-19. This CDR3 contains 17 residues. The V and J ends lost 0 bases and 4 bases, in that order; junction bases with no gene match: 9. The germline V gene encodes CDR1 LGHDT and CDR2 YNNKEL (reference sequence). Data came from immunoSEQ multiplex PCR; TCRdb stores just in-frame clones and leaves some out. The sample yields 350,000 to 400,000 clones, about 90% seen once. Cohorts were determined from participant-reported clinical history. The sample consisted of PBMCs or T cells enriched from blood (not recorded which). This chain connects TRBV3-1 (or the pseudogene TRBV3-2) to TRBJ2-3; 8 bases are shared with TRBD2. This clonotype originated in a woman in her twenties or thirties who had recovered from COVID-19. Here the CDR3 reads CASSQDSKRELPDTQYF. CDR3 DNA sequence: TGTGCCAGCAGCCAAGATTCGAAGCGGGAGTTACCAGATACGCAGTATTTT.